A selection of T cell receptor beta chains follows, all from one sample in a study of T cell responses to AZD1222 COVID-19 vaccine. Generated by immunoSEQ multiplex PCR, the TCRdb table keeps only in-frame clones and is missing some. The data contain about 120,000 clones, roughly 90% of them seen just once; the ten biggest clones take up 4% to 5.5%. The source was peripheral blood, collected on day 0 of AZD1222 vaccination. Receptors originate from an adult in good health. The CDR3 runs from the conserved cysteine through the conserved F or W. D genes are given only for firm matches. Expanded clones are given a class, and other clones once, few, many or no size at all.

V gene,J gene,clone size,D gene,CDR3 protein,CDR3 DNA
TRBV18,TRBJ2-7,-,-,CASSPMARSYEQYF,TGTGCCAGCTCACCCATGGCCCGCAGCTACGAGCAGTACTTC
TRBV7-9,TRBJ2-7,-,TRBD1,CASSRPGGARSYEQYF,TGTGCCAGCAGCCGCCCAGGGGGCGCAAGGTCCTACGAGCAGTACTTC
TRBV9,TRBJ1-1,-,-,CASSVLGGEAFF,TGTGCCAGCAGCGTTTTAGGGGGTGAAGCTTTCTTT
TRBV7-2,TRBJ1-4,-,-,CASSLGQYNEKLFF,TGTGCCAGCAGCCTGGGACAATATAATGAAAAACTGTTTTTT
TRBV12-5,TRBJ1-1,-,-,CASAHSAGARSEAFF,TGTGCTAGTGCACATTCCGCAGGGGCCCGCTCCGAAGCTTTCTTT
TRBV6-6,TRBJ2-7,few,TRBD1,CASSYGQGDEQYF,TGTGCCAGCAGTTACGGACAGGGCGACGAGCAGTACTTC
TRBV5-5,TRBJ1-4,-,-,CASSLAPPGGGGKLFF,TGTGCCAGCAGCTTGGCGCCCCCAGGTGGTGGGGGAAAACTGTTTTTT
TRBV11-3,TRBJ2-1,-,TRBD1,CASSLDSGTGGYNEQFF,TGTGCCAGCAGCTTAGATTCCGGGACAGGGGGCTACAATGAGCAGTTCTTC
TRBV4-3,TRBJ1-1,-,-,CASSQELGNTEAFF,TGCGCCAGCAGCCAAGAGCTGGGGAACACTGAAGCTTTCTTT
TRBV5-1,TRBJ2-1,-,-,CASSFQDTGYEVYNEQFF,TGCGCCAGCAGCTTTCAAGACACGGGCTACGAGGTCTACAATGAGCAGTTCTTC
TRBV3-1/TRBV3-2,TRBJ2-7,-,TRBD2,CASSRRLADEQYF,TGTGCCAGCAGCCGTCGGCTAGCGGACGAGCAGTACTTC
TRBV7-3,TRBJ2-7,-,TRBD2,CASSRGGGTYEQYF,TGTGCCAGCTCCCGTGGGGGGGGAACCTACGAGCAGTACTTC
TRBV7-8,TRBJ2-4,-,-,CASSPRSEAKNIQYF,TGTGCCAGCAGCCCACGATCGGAAGCCAAAAACATTCAGTACTTC
TRBV4-1,TRBJ1-1,-,-,CASSQAILPRVQNTEAFF,TGCGCCAGCAGCCAAGCTATTCTTCCTAGGGTTCAGAACACTGAAGCTTTCTTT
TRBV19,TRBJ1-2,-,-,CASRDRANYGYTF,TGTGCCAGTAGGGACAGAGCTAACTATGGCTACACCTTC
TRBV5-6,TRBJ2-3,once,TRBD2,CASRSGLAGASSTDTQYF,TGTGCCAGCAGAAGCGGACTAGCGGGGGCCTCTAGCACAGATACGCAGTATTTT
TRBV5-1,TRBJ2-7,-,-,CASSKSGHFSYEQYF,TGCGCCAGCAGCAAGTCGGGACACTTCTCCTACGAGCAGTACTTC
TRBV6-5,TRBJ1-1,-,-,CASSYSMRGVLTEAFF,TGTGCCAGCAGTTACTCGATGCGGGGGGTATTGACTGAAGCTTTCTTT
TRBV4-2,TRBJ1-5,-,-,CASSQELGGGNQPQHF,TGTGCCAGCAGCCAAGAGTTGGGGGGTGGCAATCAGCCCCAGCATTTT
TRBV6-5,TRBJ2-2,once,-,CASRHSGELFF,TGTGCCAGCAGACATAGTGGGGAGCTGTTTTTT
TRBV7-2,TRBJ1-5,-,-,CASSQAMGGNQPQHF,TGTGCCAGCAGCCAGGCTATGGGGGGGAATCAGCCCCAGCATTTT
TRBV7-9,TRBJ2-1,-,TRBD2,CASSALAGGYNEQFF,TGTGCCAGCAGCGCCCTAGCGGGGGGGTACAATGAGCAGTTCTTC
TRBV5-4,TRBJ2-7,-,-,CASSLLGSSYEQYF,TGTGCCAGCAGCTTGCTGGGGAGCTCCTACGAGCAGTACTTC
TRBV10-3,TRBJ2-7,-,-,CAIKADNSYEQYF,TGTGCCATCAAGGCGGACAACTCCTACGAGCAGTACTTC
TRBV25-1,TRBJ2-3,-,TRBD2,CASSPKRGRPADTQYF,TGTGCCAGCAGCCCCAAGCGGGGGCGCCCCGCAGATACGCAGTATTTT
TRBV19,TRBJ2-5,-,TRBD2,CAGERSGGARPETQYF,TGTGCCGGGGAGAGGAGCGGGGGGGCCCGGCCAGAGACCCAGTACTTC
TRBV18,TRBJ1-1,-,TRBD1,CASSPGTGSMNTEAFF,TGTGCCAGCTCACCCGGGACAGGGAGTATGAACACTGAAGCTTTCTTT
TRBV9,TRBJ2-5,-,-,CASSAVQETQYF,TGTGCCAGCAGCGCGGTGCAAGAGACCCAGTACTTC
TRBV9,TRBJ2-3,once,TRBD2,CASSAGLGADTQYF,TGTGCCAGCAGCGCGGGACTAGGGGCAGATACGCAGTATTTT
TRBV4-3,TRBJ1-4,-,-,CASSPRGRGATNEKLFF,TGCGCCAGCAGCCCACGTGGCCGGGGGGCAACTAATGAAAAACTGTTTTTT
TRBV9,TRBJ1-4,-,-,CASSGGPAGNEKLFF,TGTGCCAGCAGCGGGGGGCCCGCGGGGAATGAAAAACTGTTTTTT
TRBV7-8,TRBJ1-5,-,TRBD1,CASSTGTGVYSNQPQHF,TGTGCCAGCAGCACCGGGACAGGGGTTTATAGCAATCAGCCCCAGCATTTT
TRBV19,TRBJ2-3,-,TRBD2,CATSAGGYTDTQYF,TGTGCCACTTCAGCCGGGGGGTACACAGATACGCAGTATTTT
TRBV6-5,TRBJ2-1,-,TRBD2,CASSQRGNEQFF,TGTGCCAGCAGCCAGCGGGGCAATGAGCAGTTCTTC
TRBV6-2/TRBV6-3,TRBJ1-4,-,TRBD1,CASSWGTAGEKLFF,TGTGCCAGCAGCTGGGGGACAGCTGGTGAAAAACTGTTTTTT
TRBV19,TRBJ2-1,few,TRBD2,CASRNLAGGHNEQFF,TGTGCCAGTAGGAACCTAGCGGGGGGGCACAATGAGCAGTTCTTC
TRBV9,TRBJ1-1,-,-,CASSAQGLSEAFF,TGTGCCAGCAGCGCCCAGGGTCTGTCTGAAGCTTTCTTT